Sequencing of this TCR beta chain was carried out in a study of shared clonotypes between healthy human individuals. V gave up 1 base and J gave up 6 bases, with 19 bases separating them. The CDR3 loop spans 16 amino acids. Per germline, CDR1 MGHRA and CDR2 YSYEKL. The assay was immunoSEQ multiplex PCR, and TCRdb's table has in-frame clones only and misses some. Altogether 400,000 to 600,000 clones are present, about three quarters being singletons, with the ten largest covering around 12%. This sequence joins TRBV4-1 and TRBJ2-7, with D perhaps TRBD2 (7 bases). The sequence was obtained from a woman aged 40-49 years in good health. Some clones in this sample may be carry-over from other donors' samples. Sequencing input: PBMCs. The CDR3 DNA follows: TGCGCCAGCAGCCAAGGGGGGGGCAGAAAACCCCTCGAGCAGTACTTC. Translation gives CASSQGGGRKPLEQYF.